These 15 T cell receptor beta chains were all obtained from the same sample, sequenced in a study of T cell responses to AZD1222 COVID-19 vaccine. Sequencing was performed with immunoSEQ multiplex PCR; in TCRdb, only in-frame clones are kept and a portion is missing. Of around 90,000 clones listed, 70% to 90% are singletons. This specimen consisted of peripheral blood, obtained on day 0 of AZD1222 vaccination. These receptors all come from an adult in good health.

The gene calls are TRBV5-4 and TRBJ2-2; tentatively, D is TRBD1 or TRBD2 (5 bases each). This CDR3 has 15 amino acids. From germline, CDR1 is SGHNT and CDR2 YYREEE (reference sequence). V was shortened by 0 bases and J by 5 bases, with 11 bases between the two germline ends. Here the CDR3 reads CASSLARGGTGELFF. The CDR3, as DNA: TGTGCCAGCAGCTTGGCCCGGGGCGGGACCGGGGAGCTGTTTTTT.

The gene calls are TRBV4-2 and TRBJ2-2, with TRBD1 as a possible D gene (6 bases). The length of the CDR3 is 14 residues. Germline CDR1 LGHNA, CDR2 YNFKEQ. The V end was cut by 3 bases, the J end by 8 bases, with 13 bases between. The CDR3 DNA sequence: TGTGCCAGCAGCCAGGGACAAGTTTATGGGGAGCTGTTTTTT. Its translation is CASSQGQVYGELFF.

The gene calls are TRBV7-3 and TRBJ2-3; tentatively, D is TRBD1 (6 bases). This CDR3 region has 16 residues. V was trimmed by 5 bases and J by 3 bases, leaving 18 bases between them. CDR1 and CDR2 (germline): SGHTA, FQGTGA. For the CDR3, the DNA is TGTGCCAGCAGCCCAGGGGTGGGAGCAGGGACAGATACGCAGTATTTT. Its protein is CASSPGVGAGTDTQYF.

Worth noting for this clone: The same CDR3 arises from other DNA sequences in this sample as well. J is TRBJ2-5 and V is TRBV5-1; no definite D call. Trimming pared 4 bases from V and 3 bases from J, leaving 10 bases between. CDR1 and CDR2 from the germline V gene are SGHRS and YFSETQ. The CDR3 sequence is 13 residues long. CDR3 in DNA: TGCGCCAGCAGCCCCGGGTGGGAAGAGACCCAGTACTTC. This sequence encodes CASSPGWEETQYF. The variable domain in full, completed from reference TRBV5-1 and TRBJ2-5, reads KAGVTQTPRYLIKTRGQQVTLSCSPISGHRSVSWYQQTPGQGLQFLFEYFSETQRNKGNFPGRFSGRQFSNSRSEMNVSTLELGDSALYLCASSPGWEETQYFGPGTRLLVL.

The chain carries TRBV7-2 and TRBJ1-1, with D possibly being TRBD1 (5 bases). The CDR3 is 15 amino acids. Germline V gene data show CDR1 as SGHTA and CDR2 as FQGNSA. V was clipped by 1 base and J by 4 bases, with 13 bases between them. The CDR3: CASSLDAGHVTEAFF. The CDR3 region has the DNA TGTGCCAGCAGCTTAGATGCGGGGCATGTCACTGAAGCTTTCTTT.

This rearrangement joins TRBV6-5 to TRBJ1-5; tentatively, D is TRBD1 (6 bases). In germline, CDR1 is MNHEY, CDR2 SVGAGI. This CDR3 comprises 15 residues. Trimming removed 7 bases at V and 2 bases at J, with 15 bases between. The CDR3 protein is CASTSQGYGNQPQHF. In DNA form, the CDR3 reads TGTGCCAGCACGTCACAGGGTTATGGCAATCAGCCCCAGCATTTT.

The chain combines TRBV6-1 with TRBJ2-1, with TRBD2 matching over 11 bases. The CDR3 extends over 16 amino acids. The V gene end was trimmed by 3 bases and the J gene end by 10 bases; junction bases not matched to a gene: 11. Per the germline V gene, CDR1 is MNHNS and CDR2 is SASEGT. Here the CDR3 DNA reads TGTGCCAGCAGTGAGGCGGCTAGCGGGGGGCGGAGGGAGCAGTTCTTC. It codes for CASSEAASGGRREQFF.

This sequence joins TRBV2 and TRBJ2-5; TRBD1 or TRBD2 may be the D gene (6 bases each). The germline V gene encodes CDR1 SNHLY and CDR2 FYNNEI. The CDR3 totals 14 residues. Trimming stripped 6 bases from V and 1 base from J, with 12 bases between. The CDR3 nucleotides read TGTGCCAGCAGACTAGGGGGGTTCCAAGAGACCCAGTACTTC. This translates into CASRLGGFQETQYF.

The chain carries TRBV2 and TRBJ2-1, with D unclear. Deletions cut 8 bases from V and 4 bases from J, with 6 bases between. The CDR3 consists of 11 residues. Germline V lookup: CDR1 SNHLY, CDR2 FYNNEI. CDR3 nucleotide sequence: TGTGCCAGCGAGATTTACAATGAGCAGTTCTTC. It translates to CASEIYNEQFF.

The CDR3 loop reads CASSIASGRAEAFF. The CDR3 coding sequence is TGTGCCAGTAGTATAGCCAGCGGCCGCGCTGAAGCTTTCTTT. The chain uses TRBV19 and TRBJ1-1; D remains ambiguous. Germline CDR1 is LNHDA and CDR2 is SQIVND (reference sequence). CDR3 length equals 14 residues. Trimming removed 1 base at V and 6 bases at J, with 12 bases between.

Only a few counts were recorded for this clone. This chain connects TRBV7-9 to TRBJ2-2, with 9 bases matching TRBD1. Unmatched junction bases numbered 7, after V lost 5 bases and J lost 3 bases. Germline lookup yields CDR1 SEHNR and CDR2 FQNEAQ (reference sequence). CDR3 length: 16 amino acids. CDR3 in DNA: TGTGCCAGCAGCCCGGACAGGGGTTGGGACACCGGGGAGCTGTTTTTT. It specifies CASSPDRGWDTGELFF. The whole variable domain, filled in from reference TRBV7-9 and TRBJ2-2, reads DTGVSQNPRHKITKRGQNVTFRCDPISEHNRLYWYRQTLGQGPEFLTYFQNEAQLEKSRLLSDRFSAERPKGSFSTLEIQRTEQGDSAMYLCASSPDRGWDTGELFFGEGSRLTVL.

J is TRBJ1-2 and V is TRBV10-3, with D unclear. CDR3 size: 12 residues. Trimming took off 2 bases at V and 8 bases at J, with 9 bases between the two ends. From germline, CDR1 is ENHRY and CDR2 SYGVKD. The chain's CDR3 is CAISEGVVGYTF. In DNA, the CDR3 is TGTGCCATCAGTGAGGGGGTAGTCGGCTACACCTTC.

This chain connects TRBV11-1 to TRBJ2-7, with 7 bases lining up with TRBD1. V shed 6 bases, J shed 2 bases, and the junction held 10 bases outside the gene matches. CDR1 is SGHAT and CDR2 is FQDESV in the germline V gene (reference sequence). This CDR3 comprises 15 residues. CDR3 amino acids: CASSSSAGTAYEQYF. CDR3 nucleotide sequence: TGTGCCAGCAGTTCTTCCGCCGGGACAGCCTACGAGCAGTACTTC.

The chain uses TRBV15 and TRBJ1-4; tentatively, D is TRBD1 (6 bases). Deletions cut 3 bases from V and 3 bases from J, with 17 bases between. This CDR3 is built from 17 residues. Germline values: CDR1 LNHNV, CDR2 YYDKDF (reference sequence). This CDR3 reads CATSRGDHRAANEKLFF. The CDR3 DNA sequence: TGTGCCACCAGCAGGGGGGATCACAGGGCGGCTAATGAAAAACTGTTTTTT.

J is TRBJ1-3 and V is TRBV19; TRBD1 agrees at 7 bases. Germline assignment: CDR1 LNHDA and CDR2 SQIVND (reference sequence). V shed 5 bases and J 4 bases; nucleotides not matched to a gene: 5. The CDR3 is made up of 14 amino acids. The CDR3: CASSVQGGGNTIYF. For the CDR3, the DNA is TGTGCCAGTAGTGTCCAGGGGGGCGGAAACACCATATATTTT.